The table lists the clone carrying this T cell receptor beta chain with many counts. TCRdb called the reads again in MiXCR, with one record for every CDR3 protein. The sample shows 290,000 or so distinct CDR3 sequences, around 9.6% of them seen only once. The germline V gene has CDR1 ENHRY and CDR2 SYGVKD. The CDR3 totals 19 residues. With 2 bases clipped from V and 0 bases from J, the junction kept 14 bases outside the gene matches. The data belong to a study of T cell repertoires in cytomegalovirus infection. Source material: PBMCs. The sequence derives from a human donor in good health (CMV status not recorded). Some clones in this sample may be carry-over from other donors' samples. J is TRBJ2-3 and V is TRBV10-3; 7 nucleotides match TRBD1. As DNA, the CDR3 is TGTGCCATCAGTGAGCCCAGGGGGACCCGACGCTCTAGCACAGATACGCAGTATTTT. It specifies CAISEPRGTRRSSTDTQYF.